This TCR beta chain was recovered during a study of T cell clonotyping in hematopoietic cell transplantation. Germline V CDR1 and CDR2: MNHEY, SVGAGI. The CDR3 covers 14 residues. V was cut by 0 bases and J by 0 bases, with 6 bases left in between. Profiling relied on immunoSEQ multiplex PCR, and the TCRdb table lists in-frame clones only, not all of them. The table records 27,000 or so clones, about 94% of them present only once. As regards this clone: The antigen remains undetermined.

Findings and caveats of the study: Pathologically expanded recipient clonotypes increased progressively from day 30 to day 180 as diversity fell. CD4 and CD8 repertoire contributions could not be separated without sorting.

The receptor was isolated from a man aged 45-65 years in good health. Some clones in this sample may be carry-over from other donors' samples. The rearrangement joins TRBV6-5 to TRBJ2-7, with D maybe TRBD1 (5 bases). The source material was peripheral blood mononuclear cells. The CDR3: CASSYSRGSYEQYF. The CDR3, as DNA: TGTGCCAGCAGTTACTCAAGGGGCTCCTACGAGCAGTACTTC.